Listed here are 17 T cell receptor beta chains from one sample, sequenced in a study of blood T cell repertoires in COVID-19. Here immunoSEQ multiplex PCR was the method, and the copy in TCRdb shows in-frame clones only, minus some. The table includes about 150,000 clones, roughly nine tenths detected once. Specimen: peripheral blood. The receptors here all came from a man younger than 35 with COVID-19, enrolled during active disease.

The DNA of the CDR3 is TGCAGCGTGTCGGGGGGCTCCTACAATGAGCAGTTCTTC. Encoded protein: CSVSGGSYNEQFF. V gene TRBV29-1 combines with J gene TRBJ2-1; 7 positions agree with TRBD2. The CDR3 is 13 amino acids. V lost 6 bases and J lost 0; bases outside the gene matches: 2. Looked up from germline, CDR1 is SQVTM and CDR2 is ANQGSEA.

This chain joins TRBV7-9 and TRBJ2-5; a weak D match, TRBD2 (6 bases). Germline V gene sequence: CDR1 SEHNR, CDR2 FQNEAQ (reference sequence). Between the trimmed V and J ends, which lost 0 bases and 5 bases, there was a span of 25 bases. The CDR3 has 19 amino acids. The CDR3 nucleotides read TGTGCCAGCAGCTTAGCGCTTTTCGGGCGGGGACCGCGGTGGGAGACCCAGTACTTC. Translation gives CASSLALFGRGPRWETQYF.

The chain links TRBV7-9 to TRBJ1-2; possible D gene TRBD1, 6 bases. The length of the CDR3 is 15 residues. Germline V CDR1 and CDR2: SEHNR, FQNEAQ (reference sequence). V was cut by 4 bases and J by 1 base, with 13 bases left in between. CDR3 in amino acids: CASSSPRQVNYGYTF. In DNA, the CDR3 is TGTGCCAGCAGCTCCCCTCGACAGGTTAACTATGGCTACACCTTC.

The chain links TRBV5-1 to TRBJ2-7, with D maybe TRBD1 (6 bases). The V gene lost 0 bases and the J gene lost 0 bases, with 10 bases spanning the gap. The CDR3 is 15 amino acids. The germline V gene encodes CDR1 SGHRS and CDR2 YFSETQ. Here the CDR3 reads CASSLGTASSYEQYF. The CDR3 DNA reads as TGCGCCAGCAGCTTGGGGACAGCGAGCTCCTACGAGCAGTACTTC.

This rearrangement joins TRBV5-4 to TRBJ1-6; D call uncertain. Trimming pared 0 bases from V and 4 bases from J, leaving 8 bases between. Germline V gene lookup returns CDR1 SGHNT and CDR2 YYREEE (reference sequence). There are 15 residues in the CDR3. The CDR3 coding sequence is TGTGCCAGCAGCTTGGGACGGAGTTATAATTCACCCCTCCACTTT. This gives the protein CASSLGRSYNSPLHF.

V is TRBV7-9 and J is TRBJ1-2; D gene uncertain. Germline V lookup: CDR1 SEHNR, CDR2 FQNEAQ (reference sequence). The CDR3 has 15 amino acids. V shed 1 base and J shed 5 bases, with 14 bases lying between them. As DNA, the CDR3 is TGTGCCAGCAGCTTAGGTATAAAGAGCGATTATGGCTACACCTTC. Amino acids: CASSLGIKSDYGYTF.

V and J are TRBV6-6 and TRBJ2-5; the D is unclear. The CDR3 totals 12 residues. Trimming pared 6 bases from V and 5 bases from J, leaving 10 bases between. Germline CDR1 is MNHNY and CDR2 is SVGAGI (reference sequence). CDR3 sequence (DNA): TGTGCCAGCAGCGGGTCTTCGGAGACCCAGTACTTC. Its protein product is CASSGSSETQYF.

This clone has a single count. The chain joins TRBV28 to TRBJ2-3; D gene ambiguous. CDR3 length equals 14 residues. Trimming shortened V by 5 bases and J by 2 bases, and 11 bases separated the two germline ends. CDR1 MDHEN and CDR2 SYDVKM come from the germline V gene. The CDR3 region is CASSPSGSTDTQYF. The CDR3 coding sequence is TGTGCCAGCAGTCCCTCCGGGTCCACAGATACGCAGTATTTT.

The rearrangement uses TRBV18 and TRBJ2-5; 11 positions agree with TRBD1. Germline V gene sequence: CDR1 KGHSH, CDR2 LQKENI. V lost 3 bases to trimming and J lost 0 bases; unmatched junction nucleotides: 3. The CDR3 totals 16 residues. The CDR3 DNA sequence: TGTGCCAGCTCACCCAGGACAGGGGGCAACCAAGAGACCCAGTACTTC. As protein: CASSPRTGGNQETQYF.

The chain is built from TRBV5-1 and TRBJ2-7; D perhaps matches TRBD2 (5 bases). Between the trimmed V and J ends, which lost 4 bases and 0 bases, there was a span of 14 bases. Germline V gene lookup returns CDR1 SGHRS and CDR2 YFSETQ. There are 15 residues in the CDR3. CDR3 loop: CASSQAELSSYEQYF. The DNA of the CDR3 is TGCGCCAGCAGCCAAGCGGAATTGAGCTCCTACGAGCAGTACTTC.

Concerning this clone itself: At one end the junction does not follow the germline gene, possibly because of a read error. This chain connects TRBV4-3 to TRBJ1-4; D remains ambiguous. Germline lookup yields CDR1 LGHNA and CDR2 YSLEER. The CDR3 covers 12 residues. CDR3 nucleotide sequence: TGCGCCAGCAGCACGACTAATGAAAAACTGCTTTTT. This encodes CASSTTNEKLLF.

The gene calls are TRBV28 and TRBJ2-7; D is possibly TRBD1 (6 bases). V was cut by 4 bases and J by 3 bases, with 16 bases left in between. The CDR3 covers 15 residues. Germline V CDR1 and CDR2: MDHEN, SYDVKM. CDR3 nucleotide sequence: TGTGCCAGCAGTTCACGGACAGAGGGCCTCTACGAGCAGTACTTC. It translates to CASSSRTEGLYEQYF.

The chain combines TRBV7-9 with TRBJ1-5; 9 positions match TRBD1. Germline V gene data show CDR1 as SEHNR and CDR2 as FQNEAQ (reference sequence). The CDR3 has 14 amino acids. The V gene end was trimmed by 5 bases and the J gene end by 7 bases; junction bases not matched to a gene: 6. The CDR3 spells CASSPQGARQPQHF. The CDR3 DNA follows: TGTGCCAGCAGCCCACAGGGGGCTAGGCAGCCCCAGCATTTT.

The chain recombines TRBV28 with TRBJ2-6, with a weak D call TRBD2 (6 bases). V lost 4 bases and J lost 0, with 13 bases in between. The CDR3 loop spans 17 amino acids. Per germline, CDR1 MDHEN and CDR2 SYDVKM. In nucleotides, the CDR3 is TGTGCCAGCAGTTCCACTCGGGGACTCTCTGGGGCCAACGTCCTGACTTTC. This sequence encodes CASSSTRGLSGANVLTF.

The gene calls are TRBV19 and TRBJ2-5; D perhaps matches TRBD1 (6 bases). CDR1 is LNHDA, CDR2 SQIVND, per germline (reference sequence). This CDR3 spans 14 amino acids. Trimming took 5 bases from V and 3 from J, leaving 13 bases between them. The CDR3 DNA follows: TGTGCCAGTAGTTTCAGGGGTCGGGAAGAGACCCAGTACTTC. This codes for CASSFRGREETQYF. Variable domain in full (rest from reference TRBV19 and TRBJ2-5): DGGITQSPKYLFRKEGQNVTLSCEQNLNHDAMYWYRQDPGQGLRLIYYSQIVNDFQKGDIAEGYSVSREKKESFPLTVTSAQKNPTAFYLCASSFRGREETQYFGPGTRLLVL.

The V and J genes are TRBV4-1 and TRBJ2-7, with 15 bases aligning to TRBD2. Germline V gives CDR1 MGHRA, CDR2 YSYEKL. The trim removed 6 bases at V and 4 bases at J, leaving 16 bases unmatched. The CDR3 totals 19 residues. The CDR3 sequence: CASSSPGLAGGLSRYEQYF. The CDR3 nucleotides read TGCGCCAGCAGTTCGCCGGGACTAGCGGGAGGCTTGAGTCGTTACGAGCAGTACTTC.

The chain is built from TRBV19 and TRBJ2-2, with D tentatively TRBD2 (6 bases). The V end was cut by 3 bases, the J end by 4 bases, with 9 bases between. The germline CDR1 and CDR2 sequences are LNHDA and SQIVND (reference sequence). The CDR3 sequence is 14 residues long. The CDR3, as DNA: TGTGCCAGTAGTATCTGGGACTTCACCGGGGAGCTGTTTTTT. This gives the protein CASSIWDFTGELFF. Full variable domain (missing parts from reference TRBV19 and TRBJ2-2): DGGITQSPKYLFRKEGQNVTLSCEQNLNHDAMYWYRQDPGQGLRLIYYSQIVNDFQKGDIAEGYSVSREKKESFPLTVTSAQKNPTAFYLCASSIWDFTGELFFGEGSRLTVL.